Listed below are T cell receptor beta chains from one sample, sequenced in a study of CD8 T cells in ankylosing spondylitis. TCRdb used MiXCR to reprocess the 5' RACE reads, holding one entry per CDR3 protein. The table has about 480,000 distinct CDR3 sequences, approximately 17% seen once. Material for sequencing was blood, either unsorted or a sorted T cell fraction (not recorded which). The receptor set was obtained from a male donor with ankylosing spondylitis. Each CDR3 is given with its conserved first and last residue. The D gene is left open where the match is weak.

v_gene	j_gene	d_gene	CDR3aa
TRBV12-3/TRBV12-4	TRBJ2-7	TRBD2	CASSRAGGYEQYF
TRBV6-4	TRBJ2-3	NA	CASSGGGSIDTQYF
TRBV20-1	TRBJ1-5	NA	CSASPPGRNQPQHF
TRBV7-9	TRBJ2-3	TRBD1	CASSSIPGTGKDTQYF
TRBV7-2	TRBJ2-1	TRBD2	CASSFAGGGNEQFF
TRBV20-1	TRBJ1-1	NA	CSAPSAREGNTEAFF
TRBV20-1	TRBJ2-5	TRBD1	CSARGPDRGETQYF
TRBV19	TRBJ1-4	TRBD1	CASTLSTGTGDEKLFF
TRBV7-8	TRBJ1-1	NA	CASSPPTNTEAFF
TRBV7-2	TRBJ1-1	NA	CASSRGGAYEAFF
TRBV12-3/TRBV12-4	TRBJ1-5	TRBD1	CASADRINQPQHF
TRBV1	TRBJ2-7	NA	CTSSQDQTGTRAYEQYF
TRBV5-1	TRBJ1-2	TRBD1	CASSLLGQALRYTF
TRBV29-1	TRBJ1-1	TRBD1	CSVPRTGGHFSNTEAFF